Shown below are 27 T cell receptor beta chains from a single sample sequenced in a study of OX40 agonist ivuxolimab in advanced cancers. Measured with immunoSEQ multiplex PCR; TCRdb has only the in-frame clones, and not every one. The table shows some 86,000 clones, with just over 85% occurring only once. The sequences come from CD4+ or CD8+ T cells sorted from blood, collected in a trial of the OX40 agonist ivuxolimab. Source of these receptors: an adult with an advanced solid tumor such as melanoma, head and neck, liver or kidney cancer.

The CDR3 coding sequence is TGTGCCAGCAGTAGTGATCTCGGGGGCCCAGGAGCTTTCTTT. Residues: CASSSDLGGPGAFF. The chain employs TRBV25-1 and TRBJ1-1, with D tentatively TRBD1 (6 bases). This CDR3 comprises 14 residues. From germline, CDR1 is MGHDK and CDR2 SYGVNS. V was trimmed by 5 bases and J by 10 bases, leaving 20 bases between them.

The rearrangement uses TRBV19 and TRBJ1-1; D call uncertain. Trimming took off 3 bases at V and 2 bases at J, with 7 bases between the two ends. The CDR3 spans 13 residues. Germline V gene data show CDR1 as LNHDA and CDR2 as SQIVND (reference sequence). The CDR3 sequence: CASSIIGNTEAFF. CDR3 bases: TGTGCCAGTAGTATCATTGGCAACACTGAAGCTTTCTTT.

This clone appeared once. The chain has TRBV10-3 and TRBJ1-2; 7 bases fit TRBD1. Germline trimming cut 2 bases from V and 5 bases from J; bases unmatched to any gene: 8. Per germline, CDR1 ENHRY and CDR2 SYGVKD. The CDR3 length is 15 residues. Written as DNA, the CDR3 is TGTGCCATCAGTGAGGGGGACAGCTTTTTTTATGGCTACACCTTC. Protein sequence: CAISEGDSFFYGYTF.

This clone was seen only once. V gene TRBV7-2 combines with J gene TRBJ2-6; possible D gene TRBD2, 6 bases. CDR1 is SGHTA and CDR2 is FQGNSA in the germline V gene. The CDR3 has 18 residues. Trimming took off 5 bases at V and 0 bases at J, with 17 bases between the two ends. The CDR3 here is CASSPGVGPRSGANVLTF. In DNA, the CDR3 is TGTGCCAGCAGCCCGGGGGTAGGTCCTCGCTCTGGGGCCAACGTCCTGACTTTC.

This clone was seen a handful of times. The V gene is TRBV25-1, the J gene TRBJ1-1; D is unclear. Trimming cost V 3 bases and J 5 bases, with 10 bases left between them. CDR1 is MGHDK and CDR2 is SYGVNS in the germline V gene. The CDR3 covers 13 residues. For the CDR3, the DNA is TGTGCCAGCAGTGACCCTGGAAGAACTGAAGCTTTCTTT. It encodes CASSDPGRTEAFF.

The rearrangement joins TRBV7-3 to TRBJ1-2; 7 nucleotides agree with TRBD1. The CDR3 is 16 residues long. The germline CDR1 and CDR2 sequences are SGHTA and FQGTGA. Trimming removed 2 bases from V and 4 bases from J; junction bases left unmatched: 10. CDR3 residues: CASSLSGQAGLYGYTF. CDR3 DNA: TGTGCCAGCAGCTTATCCGGACAGGCGGGGCTCTATGGCTACACCTTC.

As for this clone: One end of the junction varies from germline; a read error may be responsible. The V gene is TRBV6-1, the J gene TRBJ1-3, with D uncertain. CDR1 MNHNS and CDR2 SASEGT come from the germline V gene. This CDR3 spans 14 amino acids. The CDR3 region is CASIERRSGNTIYF. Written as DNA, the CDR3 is TGTGCCAGCATTGAACGTCGCTCTGGAAACACCATATATTTT.

This CDR3 is CASSSDGVSPLHF. The CDR3 coding sequence is TGTGCCAGCAGTTCTGACGGGGTCTCACCCCTCCACTTT. J is TRBJ1-6 and V is TRBV27; D is unresolved. Germline V gene lookup returns CDR1 MNHEY and CDR2 SMNVEV (reference sequence). V dropped 4 bases and J dropped 10 bases, with 11 bases sitting between them. The CDR3 is 13 amino acids.

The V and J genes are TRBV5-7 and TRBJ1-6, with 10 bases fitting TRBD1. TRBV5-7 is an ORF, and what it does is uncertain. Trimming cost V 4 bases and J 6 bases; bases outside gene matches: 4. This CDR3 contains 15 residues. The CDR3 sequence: CASSKTGGGNSPLHF. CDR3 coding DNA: TGTGCCAGCAGCAAGACAGGGGGCGGTAATTCACCCCTCCACTTT.

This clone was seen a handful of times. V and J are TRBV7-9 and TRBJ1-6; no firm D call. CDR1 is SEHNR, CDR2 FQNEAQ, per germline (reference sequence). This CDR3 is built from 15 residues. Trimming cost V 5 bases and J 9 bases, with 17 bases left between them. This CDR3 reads CASSPTPIKGSPLHF. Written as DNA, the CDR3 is TGTGCCAGCAGCCCAACGCCGATCAAGGGTTCACCCCTCCACTTT.

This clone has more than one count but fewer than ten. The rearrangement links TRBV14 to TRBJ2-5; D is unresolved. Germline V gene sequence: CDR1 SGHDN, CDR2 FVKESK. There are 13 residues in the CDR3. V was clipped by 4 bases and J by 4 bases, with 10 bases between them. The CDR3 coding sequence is TGTGCCAGCAGCCGTTCCCAAGGAGAGACCCAGTACTTC. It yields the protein CASSRSQGETQYF.

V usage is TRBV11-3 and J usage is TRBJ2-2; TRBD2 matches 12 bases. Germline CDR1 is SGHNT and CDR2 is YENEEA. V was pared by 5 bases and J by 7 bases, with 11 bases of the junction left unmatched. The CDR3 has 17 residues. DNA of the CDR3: TGTGCCAGCAGCATAATACTAGCGGGAGGTCTAATCGGGGAGCTGTTTTTT. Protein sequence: CASSIILAGGLIGELFF.

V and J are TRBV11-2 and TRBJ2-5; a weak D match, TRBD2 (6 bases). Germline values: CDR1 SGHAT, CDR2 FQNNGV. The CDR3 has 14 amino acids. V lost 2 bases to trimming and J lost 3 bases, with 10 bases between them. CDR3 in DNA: TGTGCCAGCAGCTTAAGGCGGGGAGAAGAGACCCAGTACTTC. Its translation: CASSLRRGEETQYF.

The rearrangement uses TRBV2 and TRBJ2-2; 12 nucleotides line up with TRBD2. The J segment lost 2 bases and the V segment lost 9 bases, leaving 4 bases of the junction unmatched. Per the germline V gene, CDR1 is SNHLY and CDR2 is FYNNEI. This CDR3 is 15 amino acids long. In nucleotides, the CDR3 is TGTGCCAGTGGGGGACTAGCGGGCAACACCGGGGAGCTGTTTTTT. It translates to CASGGLAGNTGELFF.

CDR3 amino acids: CASSRRDRLNLKQFF. The CDR3 bases are TGTGCCAGCAGTCGAAGGGACAGGCTCAACCTAAAGCAGTTCTTC. This chain connects TRBV6-5 to TRBJ2-1, with 8 bases matching TRBD1. There are 15 residues in the CDR3. V lost 5 bases and J lost 11; bases outside the gene matches: 14. Germline V gene lookup returns CDR1 MNHEY and CDR2 SVGAGI.

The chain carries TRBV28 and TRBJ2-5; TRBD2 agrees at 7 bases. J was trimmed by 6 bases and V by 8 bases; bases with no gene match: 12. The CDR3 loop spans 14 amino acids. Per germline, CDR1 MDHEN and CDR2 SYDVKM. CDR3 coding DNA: TGTGCCAGCTCGCCCCGGGACTACTATCAGACCCAGTACTTC. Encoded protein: CASSPRDYYQTQYF.

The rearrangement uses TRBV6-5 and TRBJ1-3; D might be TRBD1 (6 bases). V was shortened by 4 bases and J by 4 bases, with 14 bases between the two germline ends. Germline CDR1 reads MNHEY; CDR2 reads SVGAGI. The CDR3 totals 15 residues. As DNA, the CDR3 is TGTGCCAGCAGTTTAGCAGGGGCGTTCGGAAACACCATATATTTT. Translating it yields CASSLAGAFGNTIYF.

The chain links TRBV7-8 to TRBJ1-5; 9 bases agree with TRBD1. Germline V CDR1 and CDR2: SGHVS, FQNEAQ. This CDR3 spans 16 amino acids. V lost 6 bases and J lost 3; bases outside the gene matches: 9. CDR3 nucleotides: TGTGCCAGCAGTCCTCCGGGACAGGGTTTCAATCAGCCCCAGCATTTT. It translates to CASSPPGQGFNQPQHF.

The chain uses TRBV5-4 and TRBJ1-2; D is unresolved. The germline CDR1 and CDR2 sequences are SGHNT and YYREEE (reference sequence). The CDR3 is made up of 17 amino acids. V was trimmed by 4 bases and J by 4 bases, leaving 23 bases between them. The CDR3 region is CASSHGTASPGGYGYTF. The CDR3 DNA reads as TGTGCCAGCAGCCACGGAACAGCGAGTCCCGGTGGCTATGGCTACACCTTC.

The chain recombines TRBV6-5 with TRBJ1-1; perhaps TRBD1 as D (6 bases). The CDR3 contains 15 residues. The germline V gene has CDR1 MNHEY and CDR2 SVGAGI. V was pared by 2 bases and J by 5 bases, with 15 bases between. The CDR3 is CASSYATGWRTEAFF. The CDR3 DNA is TGTGCCAGCAGTTACGCAACAGGGTGGAGGACTGAAGCTTTCTTT.

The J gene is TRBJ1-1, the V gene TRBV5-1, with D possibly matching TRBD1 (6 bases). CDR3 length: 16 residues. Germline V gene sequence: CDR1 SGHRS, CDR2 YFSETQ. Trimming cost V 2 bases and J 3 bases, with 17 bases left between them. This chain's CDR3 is CASSLKLDSLDTEAFF. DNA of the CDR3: TGCGCCAGCAGCTTAAAATTGGACAGCCTTGACACTGAAGCTTTCTTT.

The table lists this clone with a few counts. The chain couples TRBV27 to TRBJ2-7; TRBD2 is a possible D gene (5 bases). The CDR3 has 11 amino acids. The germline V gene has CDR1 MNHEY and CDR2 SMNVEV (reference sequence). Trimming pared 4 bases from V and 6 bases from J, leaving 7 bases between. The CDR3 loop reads CASSSGLEQYF. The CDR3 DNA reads TGTGCCAGCAGTTCAGGACTCGAGCAGTACTTC.

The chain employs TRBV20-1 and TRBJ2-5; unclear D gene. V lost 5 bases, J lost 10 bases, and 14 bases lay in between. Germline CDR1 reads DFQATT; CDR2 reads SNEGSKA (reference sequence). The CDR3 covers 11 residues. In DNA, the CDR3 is TGCAGTGCTGAACTTGGTTGGGGCCAGTACTTC. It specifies CSAELGWGQYF.

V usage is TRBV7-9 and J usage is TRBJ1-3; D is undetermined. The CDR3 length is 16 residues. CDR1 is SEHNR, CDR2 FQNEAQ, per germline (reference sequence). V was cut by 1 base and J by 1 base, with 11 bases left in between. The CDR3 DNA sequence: TGTGCCAGCAGCTTAGTAGTGACGGTTTCTGGAAACACCATATATTTT. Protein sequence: CASSLVVTVSGNTIYF.

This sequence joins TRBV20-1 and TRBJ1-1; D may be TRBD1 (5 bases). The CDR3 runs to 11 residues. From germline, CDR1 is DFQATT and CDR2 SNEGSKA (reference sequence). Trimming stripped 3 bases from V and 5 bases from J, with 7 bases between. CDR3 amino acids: CSASRGTEAFF. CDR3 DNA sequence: TGCAGTGCTAGTCGGGGGACTGAAGCTTTCTTT.

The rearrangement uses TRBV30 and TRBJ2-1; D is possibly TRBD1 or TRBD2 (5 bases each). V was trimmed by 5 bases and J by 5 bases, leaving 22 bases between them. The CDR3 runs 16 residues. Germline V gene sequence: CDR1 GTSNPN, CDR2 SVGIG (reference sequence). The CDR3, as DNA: TGTGCCTGGGGGGCTTCTTGGGGACGCAGCAACAATGAGCAGTTCTTC. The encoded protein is CAWGASWGRSNNEQFF.

CDR3: CASSSPPANYGYTF. The CDR3 nucleotides read TGCGCCAGCAGCTCCCCTCCGGCTAACTATGGCTACACCTTC. J is TRBJ1-2 and V is TRBV5-1; no firm D call. Per germline, CDR1 SGHRS and CDR2 YFSETQ. The CDR3 totals 14 residues. V gave up 3 bases and J gave up 0 bases, with 9 bases separating them.